Below are 12 T cell receptor beta chains sequenced from a single sample in a study of blood T cell repertoires in COVID-19. The data were produced by immunoSEQ multiplex PCR, yet TCRdb's version contains in-frame clones alone and is incomplete. This table holds around 200,000 clones, approximately 91% found once. The sequenced material came from peripheral blood. These receptor sequences come from a man younger than 45 with acute or convalescent COVID-19.

The genes are TRBV7-3 and TRBJ2-1; 7 bases map to TRBD2. The germline V gene encodes CDR1 SGHTA and CDR2 FQGTGA. The V gene end was trimmed by 5 bases and the J gene end by 8 bases; junction bases not matched to a gene: 6. The length of the CDR3 is 13 residues. The CDR3 spells CASSLTSVDEQFF. In DNA form, the CDR3 reads TGTGCCAGCAGCCTCACTAGCGTCGATGAGCAGTTCTTC.

The gene calls are TRBV28 and TRBJ1-1; 9 bases fit TRBD1. Germline V gene lookup returns CDR1 MDHEN and CDR2 SYDVKM. Trimming removed 2 bases from V and 5 bases from J; junction bases left unmatched: 6. There are 15 residues in the CDR3. Here the CDR3 DNA reads TGTGCCAGCAGTTTAGGTGGGACAGGGAGAACTGAAGCTTTCTTT. This codes for CASSLGGTGRTEAFF.

The chain recombines TRBV19 with TRBJ1-2, with 7 bases identical to TRBD1. V trimming: 8 bases; J trimming: 4 bases; junction bases outside the gene matches: 7. The CDR3 length is 13 residues. Looked up from germline, CDR1 is LNHDA and CDR2 is SQIVND (reference sequence). CDR3 sequence (DNA): TGTGCCAGTGCGGACAGGACGACCTATGGCTACACCTTC. Translation gives CASADRTTYGYTF.

The CDR3 nucleotides are TGCGCCAGCAGCTTGGATGGGAGTGAAAAACTGTTTTTT. It codes for CASSLDGSEKLFF. V and J are TRBV5-1 and TRBJ1-4, with unresolved D. V lost 0 bases and J lost 7, with 7 bases in between. CDR1 is SGHRS and CDR2 is YFSETQ in the germline V gene. The CDR3 contains 13 residues.

The chain combines TRBV6-5 with TRBJ1-4; D unresolved. Germline values: CDR1 MNHEY, CDR2 SVGAGI. The length of the CDR3 is 15 residues. V gave up 5 bases and J gave up 5 bases, with 15 bases separating them. The CDR3 region is CASSPRLFGNEKLFF. The CDR3 DNA reads TGTGCCAGCAGTCCCCGGCTCTTCGGGAATGAAAAACTGTTTTTT.

The V and J genes are TRBV29-1 and TRBJ1-1; 8 bases line up with TRBD1. After removal of 6 bases from V and 7 bases from J, the junction contained 13 bases not matched to a gene. Germline values: CDR1 SQVTM, CDR2 ANQGSEA. The CDR3 is made up of 14 amino acids. The CDR3 sequence: CSVDGPQGADEAFF. DNA of the CDR3: TGCAGCGTGGACGGCCCGCAGGGGGCAGATGAAGCTTTCTTT.

This clone is a singleton in its sample. The chain recombines TRBV5-3 with TRBJ2-7; no clear D. TRBV5-3 is filed as an ORF, its function uncertain. With 2 bases removed from V and 2 bases from J, the gap between germline ends came to 8 bases. The CDR3 spans 13 residues. Here the CDR3 DNA reads TGTGCCAGAAGCTTTGAGAGCCCCTACGAGCAGTACTTC. Translating gives CARSFESPYEQYF.

This clone was seen just once. The V and J genes are TRBV5-5 and TRBJ1-1; D ambiguous. The germline V gene has CDR1 SGHKS and CDR2 YYEKEE (reference sequence). The germline V and J ends were trimmed by 0 bases and 7 bases, with 10 bases remaining between them. This CDR3 spans 13 amino acids. The CDR3 loop is CASSLASGFEAFF. CDR3 DNA: TGTGCCAGCAGCTTGGCCTCGGGGTTTGAAGCTTTCTTT.

This clone was found once. The V and J genes are TRBV19 and TRBJ1-5; D may be TRBD1 (5 bases). Trimming shortened V by 0 bases and J by 4 bases, and 16 bases separated the two germline ends. CDR1 and CDR2 (germline): LNHDA, SQIVND (reference sequence). This CDR3 spans 17 amino acids. CDR3 sequence (DNA): TGTGCCAGTAGTATAGATCGGATGTTGGGGCGGAATCAGCCCCAGCATTTT. Protein product: CASSIDRMLGRNQPQHF.

The V call is TRBV19, the J call TRBJ1-2; 7 bases map to TRBD1. V was clipped by 4 bases and J by 4 bases; unmatched bases: 6. CDR1 LNHDA and CDR2 SQIVND come from the germline V gene (reference sequence). The CDR3 consists of 14 residues. DNA for the CDR3: TGTGCCAGTAGTACCCCAGGGGGGCCCTATGGCTACACCTTC. Amino acid sequence: CASSTPGGPYGYTF.

The chain is built from TRBV4-1 and TRBJ1-1; 9 nucleotides match TRBD1. The V and J ends lost 0 bases and 8 bases, in that order; junction bases with no gene match: 4. This CDR3 region has 14 residues. CDR1 and CDR2 (germline): MGHRA, YSYEKL. The CDR3 region has the DNA TGCGCCAGCAGCCAAGATCCGGACAGGGGCGAAGCTTTCTTT. Its translation: CASSQDPDRGEAFF.

The V and J genes are TRBV6-4 and TRBJ1-2, with D uncertain. CDR3 length: 15 residues. The V gene's germline CDR1 is MRHNA and CDR2 SNTAGT. V lost 0 bases, J lost 2 bases, and 10 bases lay in between. The CDR3: CASSDSGERNYGYTF. For the CDR3, the DNA is TGTGCCAGCAGTGACTCGGGAGAAAGGAACTATGGCTACACCTTC.